A single sample is the source of the 5 T cell receptor beta chains below, sequenced in a study of blood T cell repertoires in COVID-19 (dated by TCRdb to 2020 to 2021). The library was produced with the immunoSEQ multiplex PCR assay. TCRdb retrieved this table from immuneACCESS and kept in-frame rearrangements only. Not all clones are present; in checked studies, unresolved V genes account for under half, and no reason is known for the remainder. For this sample there are about 270,000 clones; 80% to 85% appear just once. Under 3% of the sample is taken by the ten largest. The sample taken for sequencing was peripheral blood. The receptors stem from an older woman with active or convalescent COVID-19.

The rearrangement uses TRBV29-1 and TRBJ1-2, with 7 bases aligning to TRBD1. V lost 4 bases, J lost 4 bases, and 3 bases stayed unmatched. This CDR3 has 12 amino acids. From germline, CDR1 is SQVTM and CDR2 ANQGSEA. CDR3 residues: CSVAAGGYGYTF. CDR3 DNA sequence: TGCAGCGTTGCGGCAGGGGGCTATGGCTACACCTTC.

The gene calls are TRBV6-2 or TRBV6-3 and TRBJ1-3; no reliable D call. The germline V and J ends were trimmed by 2 bases and 0 bases, with 8 bases remaining between them. The CDR3 is 15 residues long. Germline-derived CDR1 and CDR2 are MNHEY and SVGEGT. The CDR3 region is CASSYLSGSGNTIYF. CDR3 nucleotide sequence: TGTGCCAGCAGTTACCTAAGTGGCTCTGGAAACACCATATATTTT.

The chain uses TRBV29-1 and TRBJ2-7; a possible D gene is TRBD1 (6 bases). The germline V gene encodes CDR1 SQVTM and CDR2 ANQGSEA. The V gene lost 4 bases and the J gene lost 0 bases, with 13 bases spanning the gap. The CDR3 is 14 amino acids. The CDR3 loop is CSVVGQGSSYEQYF. The CDR3, as DNA: TGCAGCGTTGTGGGCCAGGGGTCCTCCTACGAGCAGTACTTC.

This chain uses TRBV6-2 or TRBV6-3 with TRBJ2-7, with 11 bases identical to TRBD2. CDR1 is MNHEY and CDR2 is SVGEGT in the germline V gene. Losses at the gene ends were 1 base for V and 6 bases for J; bases not matched to a gene: 14. This CDR3 spans 18 amino acids. This CDR3 reads CASSYFGTSGLGRVEQYF. In DNA, the CDR3 is TGTGCCAGCAGTTACTTTGGGACTAGCGGCTTGGGCCGGGTCGAGCAGTACTTC.

The chain uses TRBV19 and TRBJ2-3; 11 bases agree with TRBD2. The trim removed 4 bases at V and 0 bases at J, leaving 3 bases unmatched. Germline CDR1 and CDR2: LNHDA and SQIVND (reference sequence). This CDR3 has 16 residues. The CDR3 nucleotides are TGTGCCAGTAGTACCCTAGCGGGGGGAAGCACAGATACGCAGTATTTT. This encodes CASSTLAGGSTDTQYF.